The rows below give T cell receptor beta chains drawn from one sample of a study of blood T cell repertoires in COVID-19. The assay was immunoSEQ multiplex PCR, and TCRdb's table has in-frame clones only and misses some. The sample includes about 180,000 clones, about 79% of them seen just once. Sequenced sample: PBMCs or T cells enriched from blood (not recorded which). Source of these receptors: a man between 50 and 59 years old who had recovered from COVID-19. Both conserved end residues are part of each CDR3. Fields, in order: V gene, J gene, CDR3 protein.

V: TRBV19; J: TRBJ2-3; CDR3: CASSPPGSSDTQYF
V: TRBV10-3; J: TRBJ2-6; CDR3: CAISDRNRNSGANVLTF
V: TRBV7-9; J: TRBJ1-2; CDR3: CASSSAGLVHGYTF
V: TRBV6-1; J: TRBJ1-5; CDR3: CASSELSTARDHQPQHF
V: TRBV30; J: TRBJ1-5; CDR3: CAWSGVGGSSNQPQHF
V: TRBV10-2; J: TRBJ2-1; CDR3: CASRASGTSDYNEQFF
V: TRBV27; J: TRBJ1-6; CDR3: CASSPTGADNSPLHF
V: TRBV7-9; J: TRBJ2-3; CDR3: CASTPEGSYYSTDTQYF
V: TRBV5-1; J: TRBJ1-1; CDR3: CASSFGAENTEAFF
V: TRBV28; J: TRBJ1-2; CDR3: CASSIPQGADGYTF
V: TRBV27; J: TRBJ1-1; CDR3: CASSPRGALTEAFF
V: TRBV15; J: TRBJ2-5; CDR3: CATSLGTGVETQYF
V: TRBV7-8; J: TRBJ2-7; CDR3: CASSLESRGSSYEQYF
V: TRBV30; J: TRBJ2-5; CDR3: CAWSQGRETQYF
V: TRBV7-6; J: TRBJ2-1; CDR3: CASSSPGQGYNEQFF
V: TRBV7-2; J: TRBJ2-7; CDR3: CASSFFTGGAYEQYF
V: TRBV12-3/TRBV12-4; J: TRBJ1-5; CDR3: CASSFRGAQPQHF
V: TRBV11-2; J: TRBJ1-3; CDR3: CASSVQGPSSGNTIYF
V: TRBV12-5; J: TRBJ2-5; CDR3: CASAPGLAGAWETQYF
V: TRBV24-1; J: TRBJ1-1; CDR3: CATKLKSEAFF
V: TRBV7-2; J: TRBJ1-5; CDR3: CASSLDTSGNQPQHF
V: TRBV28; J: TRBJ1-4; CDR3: CASSQLEEKLFF